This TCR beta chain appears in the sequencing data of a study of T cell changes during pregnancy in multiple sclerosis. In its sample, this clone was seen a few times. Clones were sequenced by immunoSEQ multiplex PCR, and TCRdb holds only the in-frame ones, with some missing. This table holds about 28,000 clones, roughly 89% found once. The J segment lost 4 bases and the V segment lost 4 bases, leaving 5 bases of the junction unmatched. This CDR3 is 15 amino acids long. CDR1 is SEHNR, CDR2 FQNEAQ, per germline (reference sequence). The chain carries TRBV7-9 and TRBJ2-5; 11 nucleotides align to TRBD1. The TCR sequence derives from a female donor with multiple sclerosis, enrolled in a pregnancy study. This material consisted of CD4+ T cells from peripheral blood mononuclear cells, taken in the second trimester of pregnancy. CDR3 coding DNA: TGTGCCAGCAGCTGGGGGACAGGGGGTAGAGAGACCCAGTACTTC. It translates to CASSWGTGGRETQYF.